The clone carrying this T cell receptor (beta chain) was observed once. No antigen is known for it. In the original processing: The detection floor for productive clonotype frequency was 2.59 x 10-5. Assay: immunoSEQ multiplex PCR; the TCRdb copy retains only in-frame clones and omits some. The DNA was the basis for D and trimming; V, J and clone size are from that table. In the table there are fewer than 50,000 clones, more than 70% of which are singletons. These data come from a study of STAT5B mutations in CD4+ large granular lymphocyte leukemia. The study's findings and limits: Approximately 25% of private leukemic clonotypes occurred rarely in other patients' non-leukemic repertoires. 8/27 top patient clones versus 2/35 control clones were TRBV06-family.

Healthy controls were blood donor buffy coats. From germline, CDR1 is LGHNA and CDR2 YNFKEQ. V lost 0 bases and J lost 1, with 12 bases in between. CDR3 length equals 16 residues. Sequencing was carried out using CD4+ T cells from blood buffy coats. The TCR comes from a human donor in good health. V gene TRBV4-2 combines with J gene TRBJ2-5; weak D call: TRBD1 (5 bases). The CDR3: CASSQDPTGGQETQYF. The CDR3 region has the DNA TGTGCCAGCAGCCAAGATCCCACAGGTGGCCAAGAGACCCAGTACTTC.